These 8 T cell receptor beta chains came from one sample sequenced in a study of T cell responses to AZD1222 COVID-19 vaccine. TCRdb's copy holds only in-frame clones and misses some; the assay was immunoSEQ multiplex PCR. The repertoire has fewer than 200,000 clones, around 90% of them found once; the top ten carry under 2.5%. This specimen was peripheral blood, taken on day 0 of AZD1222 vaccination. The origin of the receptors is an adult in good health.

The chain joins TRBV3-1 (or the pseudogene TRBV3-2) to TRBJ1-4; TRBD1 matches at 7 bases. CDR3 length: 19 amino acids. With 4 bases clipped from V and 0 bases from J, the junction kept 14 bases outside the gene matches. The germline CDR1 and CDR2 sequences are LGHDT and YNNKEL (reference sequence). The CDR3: CASSRIQGLSPTTNEKLFF. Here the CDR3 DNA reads TGTGCCAGCAGCCGAATACAGGGGCTAAGCCCTACAACTAATGAAAAACTGTTTTTT.

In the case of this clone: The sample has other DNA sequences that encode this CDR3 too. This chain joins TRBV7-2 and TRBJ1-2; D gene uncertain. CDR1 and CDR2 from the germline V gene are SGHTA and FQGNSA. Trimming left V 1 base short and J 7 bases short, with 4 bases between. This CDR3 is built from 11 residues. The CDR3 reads CASSLGSGYTF. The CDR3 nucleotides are TGTGCCAGCAGCTTAGGTTCTGGCTACACCTTC. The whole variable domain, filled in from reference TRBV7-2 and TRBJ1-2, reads GAGVSQSPSNKVTEKGKDVELRCDPISGHTALYWYRQSLGQGLEFLIYFQGNSAPDKSGLPSDRFSAERTGGSVSTLTIQRTQQEDSAVYLCASSLGSGYTFGSGTRLTVV.

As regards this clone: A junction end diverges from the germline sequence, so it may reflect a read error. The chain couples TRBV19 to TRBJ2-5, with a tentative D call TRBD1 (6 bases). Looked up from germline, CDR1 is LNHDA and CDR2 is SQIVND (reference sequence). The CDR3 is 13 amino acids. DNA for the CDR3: TGTGCCACTAGTTGGGGGCCAGGGGAGACCCAGTACTTC. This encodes CATSWGPGETQYF.

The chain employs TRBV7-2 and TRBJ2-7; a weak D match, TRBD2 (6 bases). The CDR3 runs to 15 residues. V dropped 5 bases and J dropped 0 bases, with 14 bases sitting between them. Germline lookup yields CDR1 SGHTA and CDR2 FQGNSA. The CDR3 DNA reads TGTGCCAGCAGCCCTTATGTGGGGGGCTCCTACGAGCAGTACTTC. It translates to CASSPYVGGSYEQYF.

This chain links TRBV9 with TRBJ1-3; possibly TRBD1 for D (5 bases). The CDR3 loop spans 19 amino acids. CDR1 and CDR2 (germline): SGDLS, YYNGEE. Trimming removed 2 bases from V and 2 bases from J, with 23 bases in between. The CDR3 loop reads CASSVGGGIDSLAGNTIYF. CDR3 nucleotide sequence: TGTGCCAGCAGCGTGGGTGGGGGAATAGACTCTTTGGCTGGAAACACCATATATTTT.

CDR3 region: CGSLRGNEQFF. The CDR3 DNA reads TGTGGCTCGCTACGTGGCAATGAGCAGTTCTTC. This chain links TRBV18 with TRBJ2-1; D is uncertain. The CDR3 sequence is 11 residues long. CDR1 KGHSH and CDR2 LQKENI come from the germline V gene.

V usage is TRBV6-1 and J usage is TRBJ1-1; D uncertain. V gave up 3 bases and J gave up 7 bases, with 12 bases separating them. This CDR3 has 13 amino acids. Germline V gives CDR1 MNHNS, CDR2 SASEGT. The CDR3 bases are TGTGCCAGCAGTGACCCCCGAGCGGATGAAGCTTTCTTT. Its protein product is CASSDPRADEAFF.

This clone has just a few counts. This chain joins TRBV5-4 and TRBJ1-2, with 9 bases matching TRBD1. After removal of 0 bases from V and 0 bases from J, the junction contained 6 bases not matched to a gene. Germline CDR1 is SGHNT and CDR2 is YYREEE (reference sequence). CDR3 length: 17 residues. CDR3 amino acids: CASSLGGQGPANYGYTF. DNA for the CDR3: TGTGCCAGCAGCTTGGGTGGACAGGGGCCAGCTAACTATGGCTACACCTTC. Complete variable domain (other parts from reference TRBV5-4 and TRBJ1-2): ETGVTQSPTHLIKTRGQQVTLRCSSQSGHNTVSWYQQALGQGPQFIFQYYREEENGRGNFPPRFSGLQFPNYSSELNVNALELDDSALYLCASSLGGQGPANYGYTFGSGTRLTVV.